This entry lists 28 T cell receptor beta chains sequenced from one sample in a study of shared clonotypes between healthy human individuals. Positively selected for CCR7, the CD45RO-negative cells used as naive CD8 cells excluded terminally differentiated effector memory CD45RA+ cells. TCRdb's copy holds only in-frame clones and misses some; the assay was immunoSEQ multiplex PCR. The sample has about 1,900,000 clones, roughly 94% seen once. The sequenced sample was naive CD8+ T cells sorted from blood. The receptors stem from a man aged 18 to 30 in good health.

This chain joins TRBV28 and TRBJ2-5, with D possibly matching TRBD2 (5 bases). The CDR3 loop spans 14 amino acids. V was cut by 4 bases and J by 1 base, with 10 bases left in between. Germline assignment: CDR1 MDHEN and CDR2 SYDVKM. CDR3 bases: TGTGCCAGCAGTTCCCTAGCAGCCCAAGAGACCCAGTACTTC. It encodes CASSSLAAQETQYF.

This sequence joins TRBV11-2 and TRBJ2-7; D is possibly TRBD1 (6 bases). From germline, CDR1 is SGHAT and CDR2 FQNNGV. The CDR3 is made up of 13 amino acids. The V end was cut by 1 base, the J end by 7 bases, with 11 bases between. The CDR3 region has the DNA TGTGCCAGCAGCTTAGGGGCAGGGGATGAGCAGTACTTC. Translation: CASSLGAGDEQYF.

The chain links TRBV29-1 to TRBJ2-7; D not certain. The CDR3 is 17 amino acids. The germline V gene has CDR1 SQVTM and CDR2 ANQGSEA. V shed 2 bases and J shed 4 bases, with 24 bases lying between them. The CDR3 region has the DNA TGCAGCGTTGAATCTTCCGGGTTAAACGGGTTTGGGTACGAGCAGTACTTC. Residues: CSVESSGLNGFGYEQYF.

The chain joins TRBV2 to TRBJ2-7; TRBD1 or TRBD2 may be the D gene (8 bases each). Trimming left V 8 bases short and J 1 base short, with 15 bases between. Germline CDR1 and CDR2: SNHLY and FYNNEI. The CDR3 length is 14 residues. The CDR3 loop reads CASRGGTGSYEQYF. Here the CDR3 DNA reads TGTGCCAGCCGGGGGGGGACAGGTTCCTACGAGCAGTACTTC.

This chain connects TRBV28 to TRBJ2-7; 7 bases are shared with TRBD1. Losses at the gene ends were 5 bases for V and 3 bases for J; bases not matched to a gene: 10. CDR1 is MDHEN and CDR2 is SYDVKM in the germline V gene. This CDR3 contains 15 residues. CDR3 bases: TGTGCCAGCAGTGACGGACAGGTTAGGATCTACGAGCAGTACTTC. Its translation is CASSDGQVRIYEQYF.

The chain has TRBV27 and TRBJ2-7; TRBD1 might be the D (6 bases). The CDR3 has 14 amino acids. V lost 8 bases, J lost 3 bases, and 17 bases lay in between. CDR1 MNHEY and CDR2 SMNVEV come from the germline V gene (reference sequence). This CDR3 reads CASGPTGFFYEQYF. For the CDR3, the DNA is TGTGCCAGCGGGCCGACAGGATTCTTCTACGAGCAGTACTTC.

This chain joins TRBV2 and TRBJ2-5; 9 bases agree with TRBD2. CDR1 SNHLY and CDR2 FYNNEI come from the germline V gene. This CDR3 is built from 15 residues. After removal of 8 bases from V and 5 bases from J, the junction contained 12 bases not matched to a gene. Written as DNA, the CDR3 is TGTGCCAGCCTCCGGATGGCGGGAGGGCTGGAGACCCAGTACTTC. As protein: CASLRMAGGLETQYF.

V is TRBV7-6 and J is TRBJ1-5; D is unresolved. This CDR3 region has 14 residues. The V end lost 2 bases, the J end lost 0 bases, and 5 bases lay between the germline ends. Germline-derived CDR1 and CDR2 are SGHVS and FNYEAQ. The CDR3 bases are TGTGCCAGCAGCTTAACGGCTAGCAATCAGCCCCAGCATTTT. Protein sequence: CASSLTASNQPQHF.

V usage is TRBV28 and J usage is TRBJ2-7; D is tentatively TRBD1 or TRBD2 (5 bases each). This CDR3 contains 15 residues. V shed 3 bases and J shed 2 bases, with 14 bases lying between them. CDR1 is MDHEN and CDR2 is SYDVKM in the germline V gene. DNA of the CDR3: TGTGCCAGCAGTTTCGGTGGGACGGCGGCCTACGAGCAGTACTTC. This codes for CASSFGGTAAYEQYF.

The chain carries TRBV6-5 and TRBJ2-7; the D gene could be TRBD1 or TRBD2 (5 bases each). In germline, CDR1 is MNHEY, CDR2 SVGAGI. V lost 2 bases, J lost 2 bases, and 10 bases lay in between. The CDR3 loop spans 14 amino acids. The CDR3 spells CASSYGTLPYEQYF. In DNA, the CDR3 is TGTGCCAGCAGTTACGGGACCCTTCCCTACGAGCAGTACTTC.

The CDR3: CASSLSSAYGYTF. The CDR3 nucleotides read TGTGCCAGCAGCTTAAGTTCGGCCTATGGCTACACCTTC. The chain couples TRBV11-2 to TRBJ1-2; D is undetermined. V was shortened by 2 bases and J by 4 bases, with 8 bases between the two germline ends. Looked up from germline, CDR1 is SGHAT and CDR2 is FQNNGV. The CDR3 length is 13 residues.

The genes are TRBV7-9 and TRBJ1-1; 7 nucleotides align to TRBD1. Trimming took 4 bases from V and 5 from J; bases not matched to a gene: 7. The CDR3 spans 14 residues. Germline V gene data show CDR1 as SEHNR and CDR2 as FQNEAQ (reference sequence). The CDR3 spells CASSSVQGRTEAFF. In DNA form, the CDR3 reads TGTGCCAGCAGCTCTGTACAGGGGAGGACTGAAGCTTTCTTT.

The V gene is TRBV5-6, the J gene TRBJ2-1; D is unresolved. Trimming pared 7 bases from V and 4 bases from J, leaving 9 bases between. The CDR3 loop spans 12 amino acids. CDR1 is SGHDT, CDR2 YYEEEE, per germline. This CDR3 is CASRQSYNEQFF. The CDR3 nucleotides are TGTGCCAGCCGTCAATCTTACAATGAGCAGTTCTTC.

The V and J genes are TRBV7-2 and TRBJ2-3; 11 bases map to TRBD2. Germline V gene data show CDR1 as SGHTA and CDR2 as FQGNSA. The CDR3 totals 16 residues. V shed 1 base and J 4 bases; nucleotides not matched to a gene: 4. CDR3: CASSLVSGGGADTQYF. The CDR3 DNA follows: TGTGCCAGCAGCTTAGTTAGCGGGGGGGGCGCAGATACGCAGTATTTT.

This chain connects TRBV2 to TRBJ1-2; D remains ambiguous. The CDR3 is made up of 9 amino acids. Germline values: CDR1 SNHLY, CDR2 FYNNEI. V was cut by 7 bases and J by 7 bases, with 4 bases left in between. As DNA, the CDR3 is TGTGCCAGCACCGGTGGCTACACCTTC. Amino acids: CASTGGYTF.

CDR3 sequence (DNA): TGTGCCAGTAGTTCGGCGGGTTTGGCCTACGAGCAGTACTTC. This encodes CASSSAGLAYEQYF. The V call is TRBV19, the J call TRBJ2-7; the D gene is possibly TRBD2 (5 bases). With 5 bases removed from V and 2 bases from J, the gap between germline ends came to 13 bases. The CDR3 has 14 amino acids. Germline loops: CDR1 LNHDA, CDR2 SQIVND (reference sequence).

Notes on this clone: At the DNA level, this CDR3 is encoded by other sequences in the same sample as well. This chain uses TRBV27 with TRBJ2-7; the D gene could be TRBD1 or TRBD2 (5 bases each). The CDR3 runs 13 residues. Germline V CDR1 and CDR2: MNHEY, SMNVEV (reference sequence). With 1 base removed from V and 5 bases from J, the gap between germline ends came to 9 bases. CDR3 residues: CASSLLLGDEQYF. CDR3 DNA sequence: TGTGCCAGCAGTTTATTGTTGGGGGACGAGCAGTACTTC.

The DNA of the CDR3 is TGCGCCAGCAGCCAAGCGCAGGGGGGACCCTACGAGCAGTACTTC. This codes for CASSQAQGGPYEQYF. The chain uses TRBV4-1 and TRBJ2-7; maybe TRBD1 (7 bases). Trimming pared 1 base from V and 2 bases from J, leaving 12 bases between. CDR1 MGHRA and CDR2 YSYEKL come from the germline V gene. The CDR3 totals 15 residues.

The V and J genes are TRBV5-4 and TRBJ2-7, with TRBD2 matching over 12 bases. Germline values: CDR1 SGHNT, CDR2 YYREEE (reference sequence). The CDR3 extends over 15 amino acids. Trimming at V came to 4 bases and at J to 2 bases, leaving 4 bases not matched to a gene. The CDR3 loop is CASSDSSGRAYEQYF. The CDR3 bases are TGTGCCAGCAGCGATTCTAGCGGGAGGGCCTACGAGCAGTACTTC.

The chain is built from TRBV6-5 and TRBJ1-1; D uncertain. The V gene's germline CDR1 is MNHEY and CDR2 SVGAGI. Trimming pared 2 bases from V and 0 bases from J, leaving 13 bases between. This CDR3 spans 16 amino acids. As DNA, the CDR3 is TGTGCCAGCAGTTACGATATCGTCACGATGAACACTGAAGCTTTCTTT. Its protein is CASSYDIVTMNTEAFF.

The chain employs TRBV5-4 and TRBJ2-7; tentatively, D is TRBD1 (5 bases). The V end lost 1 base, the J end lost 5 bases, and 10 bases lay between the germline ends. CDR3 length: 13 residues. The germline V gene has CDR1 SGHNT and CDR2 YYREEE (reference sequence). The CDR3 coding sequence is TGTGCCAGCAGCTTGCAGGGTGACAACGAGCAGTACTTC. Its translation is CASSLQGDNEQYF.

V gene TRBV11-2 combines with J gene TRBJ1-2; D unclear. Trimming took 2 bases from V and 0 from J, leaving 4 bases between them. Per the germline V gene, CDR1 is SGHAT and CDR2 is FQNNGV. The CDR3 runs 13 residues. The CDR3 coding sequence is TGTGCCAGCAGCTTATCTCCTAACTATGGCTACACCTTC. Its protein is CASSLSPNYGYTF.

This clone was seen once. The V gene is TRBV10-1, the J gene TRBJ1-1, with TRBD1 as a possible D gene (6 bases). The CDR3 sequence is 13 residues long. V was pared by 2 bases and J by 8 bases, with 12 bases between. Germline V lookup: CDR1 WNHNN, CDR2 SYGVQD (reference sequence). CDR3 protein: CASSESSGEEAFF. The CDR3, as DNA: TGCGCCAGCAGTGAGAGTTCAGGGGAGGAAGCTTTCTTT.

V is TRBV11-2 and J is TRBJ2-5; the match to TRBD2 covers 7 bases. CDR3 size: 17 residues. CDR1 is SGHAT and CDR2 is FQNNGV in the germline V gene. Trimming at V came to 5 bases and at J to 1 base, leaving 13 bases not matched to a gene. The CDR3 DNA reads as TGTGCCAGCAGCCCACCCGGGACTACATGGACCCAAGAGACCCAGTACTTC. Amino acids: CASSPPGTTWTQETQYF.

V is TRBV5-1 and J is TRBJ2-2; 10 bases match TRBD2. This CDR3 spans 18 amino acids. Germline CDR1 SGHRS, CDR2 YFSETQ. The trim removed 1 base at V and 0 bases at J, leaving 6 bases unmatched. The DNA of the CDR3 is TGCGCCAGCAGCTTGCTCCTAGCGGGGGCCGCGAACACCGGGGAGCTGTTTTTT. Protein: CASSLLLAGAANTGELFF.

For this clone: The same CDR3 also results from other DNA sequences found in this sample. V usage is TRBV2 and J usage is TRBJ2-2; perhaps TRBD2 as D (5 bases). Per germline, CDR1 SNHLY and CDR2 FYNNEI. The CDR3 loop spans 15 amino acids. The V and J ends lost 2 bases and 1 base respectively, with 8 bases between them. CDR3 in DNA: TGTGCCAGCAGTGAACGAGCGGAGAACACCGGGGAGCTGTTTTTT. Amino acid sequence: CASSERAENTGELFF.

The V and J genes are TRBV27 and TRBJ1-2; 9 bases line up with TRBD1. The CDR3 length is 15 residues. The ends lost 5 bases at V and 6 bases at J; junction bases unmatched: 10. Germline V CDR1 and CDR2: MNHEY, SMNVEV (reference sequence). The CDR3 DNA is TGTGCCAGCAGTGATTACTGGACAGGGGTTAATGGCTACACCTTC. It encodes CASSDYWTGVNGYTF.

The gene calls are TRBV29-1 and TRBJ2-3; D ambiguous. CDR3 length equals 12 residues. With 7 bases removed from V and 1 base from J, the gap between germline ends came to 9 bases. Germline CDR1 is SQVTM and CDR2 is ANQGSEA. The CDR3 coding sequence is TGCAGCGCATCTTACGGCACAGATACGCAGTATTTT. Protein product: CSASYGTDTQYF.